The rows below give T cell receptor beta chains drawn from one sample of a study of blood T cell repertoires in COVID-19. Data came from immunoSEQ multiplex PCR; TCRdb stores just in-frame clones and leaves some out. Among about 350,000 clones listed, 88% were seen once. Sequenced material: peripheral blood. The receptors originated from a woman in her seventies with COVID-19, enrolled during active disease. CDR3s include the opening cysteine and the closing phenylalanine or tryptophan.

V gene	J gene	CDR3 length	CDR3 protein
TRBV9	TRBJ1-2	18	CASSLSLGPGGGNYGYTF
TRBV6-1	TRBJ1-1	13	CASSERENTEAFF
TRBV28	TRBJ1-2	16	CASSLGGTGGDYGYTF
TRBV19	TRBJ2-7	14	CATTLAGGVGEQYF
TRBV4-1	TRBJ2-5	17	CASSKGSSGGAGETQYF
TRBV12-3/TRBV12-4	TRBJ1-5	13	CASSGGSNQPQHF
TRBV7-9	TRBJ1-3	11	CASSLENTIYF
TRBV4-1	TRBJ2-3	16	CASSLRLAGSTDTQYF
TRBV30	TRBJ1-2	15	CAWSKVRDSSYGYTF
TRBV6-1	TRBJ1-1	15	CASSEARAVYTEAFF
TRBV29-1	TRBJ1-3	13	CSVSTDRGNTIYF
TRBV28	TRBJ1-6	17	CASSLLPGQGPGSPLHF
TRBV30	TRBJ1-6	17	CAWSVSWGGGGISPLHF
TRBV19	TRBJ1-5	15	CASSWRTGSNQPQHF
TRBV7-9	TRBJ2-7	15	CASSLRQGPSHEQYF
TRBV18	TRBJ2-7	14	CASSRGTGGREQYF
TRBV3-1/TRBV3-2	TRBJ1-5	16	CASSQVGAGGNQPQHF
TRBV19	TRBJ1-2	12	CASTEDRDGYTF
TRBV5-5	TRBJ1-4	14	CASNKDDYDEKLFF
TRBV5-1	TRBJ1-2	15	CASSLNSGGLYGYTF
TRBV6-5	TRBJ2-7	15	CASSYSSPGSYEQYF
TRBV5-1	TRBJ1-2	14	CASSPPQGMGGYTF
TRBV9	TRBJ2-5	15	CASSVSGTGQETQYF
TRBV7-2	TRBJ1-2	15	CASSNIPTGGYGYTF
TRBV4-3	TRBJ2-3	16	CASSQASGGADVTQYF
TRBV12-3/TRBV12-4	TRBJ1-1	13	CASGRTGGTEAFF
TRBV5-1	TRBJ1-2	15	CASSFLSTGGDGYTF
TRBV6-5	TRBJ1-4	16	CASSFVGQGYNEKLFF
TRBV7-6	TRBJ2-6	16	CASSLGGQPGANVLTF
TRBV29-1	TRBJ1-1	12	CSGTQGHTEAFF
TRBV7-2	TRBJ2-1	15	CASSRRRGYRNEQFF
TRBV7-2	TRBJ1-5	13	CASSSNRDQPQHF
TRBV5-1	TRBJ1-6	20	CASSWDRDRGGGWENSPLHF
TRBV19	TRBJ1-1	13	CASSFGQATEAFF
TRBV19	TRBJ2-1	16	CASSRGGAYSYNEQFF
TRBV7-9	TRBJ1-2	13	CASSLGGARGYTF
TRBV7-3	TRBJ2-7	15	CASSSSRTGSYEQYF
TRBV7-6	TRBJ2-3	13	CASSSTNTDTQYF
TRBV19	TRBJ2-1	15	CASAQRGPTYNEQFF
TRBV5-4	TRBJ2-7	14	CASSFRDRGNEQYF